This T cell receptor (beta chain) was captured by sequencing in a study of OX40 agonist ivuxolimab in advanced cancers. Regarding the study as a whole: There was clonal expansion of CD4+ and CD8+ blood T cells by week 6 at 0.1 to 3.0 mg/kg.

Repertoires were generated with immunoSEQ multiplex PCR, while TCRdb's copy carries only in-frame clones and drops some. The table records 45,000 to 75,000 clones, 82% of them present only once. CDR1 and CDR2 from the germline V gene are SNHLY and FYNNEI. J lost 8 bases, V lost 6 bases, and 12 bases had no gene match. The CDR3 runs to 14 residues. A few counts support this clone. Its antigen is as yet unknown. The chain couples TRBV2 to TRBJ1-2, with 7 bases matching TRBD1. The material sequenced was CD4+ or CD8+ T cells sorted from blood, taken in a trial of the OX40 agonist ivuxolimab. The TCR was taken from an adult with an advanced solid tumor such as melanoma, head and neck, liver or kidney cancer. The CDR3 DNA reads TGTGCCAGCAGACAGACAGGGTTCCTAGGCGGCTACACCTTC. It is translated as CASRQTGFLGGYTF. The complete variable domain, with remaining parts taken from reference TRBV2 and TRBJ1-2, reads EPEVTQTPSHQVTQMGQEVILRCVPISNHLYFYWYRQILGQKVEFLVSFYNNEISEKSEIFDDQFSVERPDGSNFTLKIRSTKLEDSAMYFCASRQTGFLGGYTFGSGTRLTVV.